The clone carrying this T cell receptor beta chain has more than one count but fewer than ten. This sample is drawn from a study of blood T cell repertoires in COVID-19. Trimming took off 2 bases at V and 0 bases at J, with 5 bases between the two ends. This CDR3 has 14 amino acids. The germline V gene encodes CDR1 LGHNA and CDR2 YNFKEQ. Generated by immunoSEQ multiplex PCR, the TCRdb table keeps only in-frame clones and is missing some. The sample consists of about 68,000 clones, around 80% of them appearing once. The rearrangement links TRBV4-2 to TRBJ1-5, with D uncertain. The sample comprised peripheral blood. This TCR was recovered from a human donor in a cohort sampled during active COVID-19. CDR3: CASSQQYSNQPQHF. The CDR3 DNA reads TGTGCCAGCAGCCAACAGTATAGCAATCAGCCCCAGCATTTT.